The T cell receptor beta chain under discussion was sequenced for a study of read filtering for tumor transcriptome and immune sequencing. Trimming took 2 bases from V and 6 from J, leaving 13 bases between them. The length of the CDR3 is 14 residues. Germline values: CDR1 SGHVS, CDR2 FQNEAQ. Study-wide findings and caveats: Correlation between methods rose after single-read clonotypes were removed. Compared with RNA-seq, IR-seq gave much higher clonotype depth and reliability.

Molecular barcoded adaptors covering alpha/delta and beta/gamma chains were used on roughly 400 ng RNA. TCRdb independently ran MiXCR on the reads; one entry per CDR3 protein. The sample includes about 45,000 distinct CDR3 sequences, around 21% of them seen just once. As regards this clonotype: Its antigen is unknown.

Sequencing was carried out using a population of CD138-negative cells sorted from bone marrow. The sequence came from a donor at least 40 years old with multiple myeloma. The genes are TRBV7-8 and TRBJ2-5, with D perhaps TRBD2 (6 bases). CDR3 DNA sequence: TGTGCCAGCAGCTTATCGGTGGGAGGACAGACCCAGTACTTC. Its protein product is CASSLSVGGQTQYF.